This T cell receptor (beta chain) was sequenced in a study of T cell responses to AZD1222 COVID-19 vaccine. The CDR3 sequence is 15 residues long. V lost 1 base, J lost 6 bases, and 10 bases lay in between. The germline V gene encodes CDR1 SGHVS and CDR2 FQNEAQ. Timing groups of about 4 and about 12 weeks for second doses were pooled. About this clone itself: The antigen is not known.

Using immunoSEQ multiplex PCR, the repertoire was profiled, and TCRdb retains in-frame clones only, with some absent. Of around 120,000 clones listed, roughly 91% were seen once; the top ten hold around 5.1%. Overall study results and limits: Baseline serostatus was positive in only a handful of AZD1222 recipients. Vaccine-associated CD4 TCRs spanned spike, dominant at 160-218 and 743-854.

Sequencing was performed on peripheral blood, taken 28 days after the second AZD1222 dose. This chain connects TRBV7-8 to TRBJ1-6; D may be TRBD1 (5 bases). The TCR was taken from an adult who received the AZD1222 COVID-19 vaccine. The CDR3 sequence: CASSLVGDSNSPLHF. CDR3 in DNA: TGTGCCAGCAGCTTAGTGGGGGACTCTAATTCACCCCTCCACTTT.